This T cell receptor beta chain was identified during a study of blood T cell repertoires in COVID-19 (dated by TCRdb to about 2020). A note on the overall study: Collaborator samples came from the United States, Italy and Spain and covered acute and convalescent phases of COVID-19. The prospective study material was composed of cDNA or gDNA derived from T cells, B-cell-depleted T cells, or PBMCs. Deeply sampled blood TCRbeta repertoires from subjects exposed to, actively infected with, or recovered from COVID-19 were included in the dataset. A freely available public database, intended as a resource for researchers studying the immune response to SARS-CoV-2, is where the repertoires were released. Samples were obtained from the ongoing ImmuneRACE study (first 160 participants) and from over 1,000 subjects provided by 6 global collaborators. A de-identified subject ID, COVID-19 status, age in years and sex were almost always included in the sample metadata. Where HLA class I and class II types were available, the types were taken from metadata supplied by the sample provider, not from assay-based typing.

TCRbeta CDR3 regions were amplified from genomic DNA by means of the immunoSEQ Assay, a bias-controlled multiplex PCR. Per the source publication's procedure: The number of nucleated cells in each sample was estimated from the amplification of reference gene primers within the assay. To quantify the absolute abundance of each unique TCRbeta CDR3 rearrangement, sequence reads were collapsed and filtered. For each sample, productive Simpson clonality was calculated as the square root of Simpson's diversity index over productive rearrangements. TCRdb carries this immuneACCESS record with in-frame sequences only. Its versions omit some clonotypes, under half of them owing to an unresolved V gene in the studies checked, with the rest unexplained. V and J calls plus clone size are reproduced from that table; the DNA served to infer D and trimming. The sample table contains some 190,000 clones; only one count was recorded for roughly nine tenths of them. In total, the top ten clones hold 2% to 2.5% of the sample.

For this clone: This clone's antigen is unknown. It has no much larger one-base neighbor in the sample; base qualities were not kept.

Participants in the prospective study were enrolled through a virtual design, were aged roughly 18 to 90 years, and lived in roughly 24 United States geographic areas. To assign participants to cohorts, the prospective study relied on clinical history that participants themselves reported in a screening survey and a study questionnaire. In the prospective study, whole blood, serum and a nasopharyngeal or oropharyngeal swab were collected from each participant by mobile phlebotomists. Participants in the prospective study had the option to provide additional blood draws and questionnaires over a roughly two-month period. Before DNA extraction, prospective study blood samples were shipped either frozen or at room temperature. What the work shows at the level of the full study, not this receptor alone: How much clinical and demographic metadata was included differed by source and by participant, and the metadata was provided uncurated.

From a lookup of the germline V gene, CDR1 and CDR2 are SGDLS and YYNGEE. The CDR3 contains 14 residues, cysteine and phenylalanine counted. Left in the record is the CDR3 DNA by itself, 42 bases read in frame from the first base. V sheds 0 bases and J sheds 3 bases, leaving 10 bases between their ends. The sample taken for sequencing was PBMCs or T cells enriched from blood (not recorded which). The clonotype originates from a woman aged 40 to 50 with acute COVID-19. The chain couples TRBV9 to TRBJ2-7, with the D gene not clear enough to name. CDR3 loop: CASSVGRVSYEQYF. The nucleotide sequence is TGTGCCAGCAGCGTAGGTCGGGTTAGCTACGAGCAGTACTTC.